These 19 T cell receptor beta chains originate from one sample sequenced in a study of shared clonotypes between healthy human individuals. Profiled with immunoSEQ multiplex PCR; TCRdb holds only in-frame clones, not every one. The sample shows some 2,500,000 clones, approximately 94% of them seen only once. The sample taken for sequencing was naive CD4+ T cells from PBMCs. Subset described: CD45RA+ positively selected. The receptors shown here come from a man between 18 and 29 years old in good health. Some clones in this sample may be carry-over from other donors' samples.

The rearrangement uses TRBV9 and TRBJ2-7; 10 positions agree with TRBD2. This CDR3 contains 14 residues. J gave up 2 bases and V 3 bases, and 2 bases lay outside the gene matches. Germline V gene lookup returns CDR1 SGDLS and CDR2 YYNGEE. CDR3 sequence reads: CASSGTSGTYEQYF. The CDR3 DNA sequence: TGTGCCAGCAGCGGAACTAGCGGGACCTACGAGCAGTACTTC.

The rearrangement links TRBV5-1 to TRBJ2-1; a possible D gene is TRBD1 (5 bases). Germline CDR1 SGHRS, CDR2 YFSETQ. Trimming shortened V by 1 base and J by 6 bases, and 14 bases separated the two germline ends. CDR3 length equals 15 residues. The CDR3 spells CASSLTHPDTNEQFF. CDR3 coding DNA: TGCGCCAGCAGCTTGACACACCCGGACACCAATGAGCAGTTCTTC.

The count of this clone is one. CDR3 sequence reads: CASSPGLAGFYEQYF. The CDR3 DNA follows: TGTGCCAGCAGTCCCGGACTAGCGGGGTTCTACGAGCAGTACTTC. The chain links TRBV7-3 to TRBJ2-7; TRBD2 agrees at 12 bases. Germline CDR1 and CDR2: SGHTA and FQGTGA. CDR3 size: 15 residues. After removal of 6 bases from V and 3 bases from J, the junction contained 6 bases not matched to a gene.

The chain combines TRBV14 with TRBJ2-7; 9 nucleotides align to TRBD1. CDR1 and CDR2 from the germline V gene are SGHDN and FVKESK. V was clipped by 3 bases and J by 5 bases; unmatched bases: 11. The CDR3 spans 16 residues. The CDR3 coding sequence is TGTGCCAGCAGCCAGGATTCGGGACAGGGATTGGACGAGCAGTACTTC. Its translation is CASSQDSGQGLDEQYF.

The chain employs TRBV28 and TRBJ1-5; TRBD1 aligns across 7 bases. The germline gives CDR1 MDHEN, CDR2 SYDVKM. The CDR3 spans 15 residues. The trim removed 5 bases at V and 3 bases at J, leaving 7 bases unmatched. Here the CDR3 DNA reads TGTGCCAGCAGTCTCCCCGGGACAGCCAATCAGCCCCAGCATTTT. Amino acids: CASSLPGTANQPQHF.

This clone was seen once. The CDR3 region is CASNTRGANWRTEAFF. DNA of the CDR3: TGTGCCAGCAACACCCGGGGGGCTAATTGGAGGACTGAAGCTTTCTTT. The chain couples TRBV7-2 to TRBJ1-1; possible D gene TRBD1, 6 bases. Germline assignment: CDR1 SGHTA and CDR2 FQGNSA. This CDR3 comprises 16 residues. Trimming pared 7 bases from V and 5 bases from J, leaving 23 bases between.

V is TRBV29-1 and J is TRBJ2-3; weak D call: TRBD2 (5 bases). V lost 6 bases and J 6 bases, leaving 13 bases between the germline ends. The CDR3 is made up of 12 amino acids. Germline CDR1 SQVTM, CDR2 ANQGSEA. The CDR3 spells CSVSSGSDTQYF. CDR3 nucleotide sequence: TGCAGCGTCTCCTCGGGGTCTGATACGCAGTATTTT.

J is TRBJ1-5 and V is TRBV7-8; a possible D gene is TRBD1 (6 bases). Trimming cost V 5 bases and J 5 bases, with 13 bases left between them. The CDR3 is 14 amino acids. The germline gives CDR1 SGHVS, CDR2 FQNEAQ. CDR3 DNA: TGTGCCAGCAGCCTGGACAGCCCCCATCAGCCCCAGCATTTT. Its translation: CASSLDSPHQPQHF.

Concerning this clone itself: Other DNA sequences in the same sample also yield this CDR3. The J gene is TRBJ2-3, the V gene TRBV5-1; no clear D. The CDR3 length is 12 residues. The V end was cut by 0 bases, the J end by 5 bases, with 4 bases between. Germline CDR1 is SGHRS and CDR2 is YFSETQ. The DNA for the CDR3 is TGCGCCAGCAGCTTGGCTAGAGATACGCAGTATTTT. Its protein product is CASSLARDTQYF.

This clone was picked up one time. This chain uses TRBV7-9 with TRBJ1-1; a weak D match, TRBD1 (5 bases). Germline V gives CDR1 SEHNR, CDR2 FQNEAQ (reference sequence). V lost 1 base, J lost 7 bases, and 13 bases lay in between. The CDR3 totals 14 residues. DNA for the CDR3: TGTGCCAGCAGCTTAGACCGGGACGGCGATGAAGCTTTCTTT. As protein: CASSLDRDGDEAFF.

The chain combines TRBV5-5 with TRBJ1-2; D is undetermined. The CDR3 is made up of 11 amino acids. Germline V CDR1 and CDR2: SGHKS, YYEKEE (reference sequence). V was trimmed by 0 bases and J by 7 bases, leaving 4 bases between them. CDR3 protein: CASSLEGGYTF. CDR3 in DNA: TGTGCCAGCAGCTTGGAAGGTGGCTACACCTTC.

The CDR3 reads CASRASGRYEQFF. For the CDR3, the DNA is TGTGCCTCGCGGGCTAGCGGGAGGTATGAGCAGTTCTTC. The genes are TRBV30 and TRBJ2-1; TRBD2 matches at 11 bases. Trimming removed 7 bases from V and 8 bases from J; junction bases left unmatched: 7. This CDR3 has 13 amino acids. Per germline, CDR1 GTSNPN and CDR2 SVGIG (reference sequence).

The V call is TRBV2, the J call TRBJ2-5; 8 bases are shared with TRBD2. Germline V gives CDR1 SNHLY, CDR2 FYNNEI. Losses at the gene ends were 5 bases for V and 5 bases for J; bases not matched to a gene: 7. This CDR3 is 14 amino acids long. CDR3 region: CASSYLTSEETQYF. For the CDR3, the DNA is TGTGCCAGCAGTTATCTGACTAGCGAGGAGACCCAGTACTTC.

The J gene is TRBJ1-1, the V gene TRBV5-1; D may be TRBD1 (6 bases). Trimming cost V 0 bases and J 2 bases, with 20 bases left between them. Germline V CDR1 and CDR2: SGHRS, YFSETQ. The CDR3 runs to 18 residues. The CDR3 nucleotides read TGCGCCAGCAGCTTGGCCATAACCGGGGGGGCCGGAAACACTGAAGCTTTCTTT. Protein sequence: CASSLAITGGAGNTEAFF.

This clone was detected once. The chain combines TRBV9 with TRBJ2-2, with 12 nucleotides matching TRBD2. The CDR3 spans 17 residues. Germline V gene lookup returns CDR1 SGDLS and CDR2 YYNGEE. With 2 bases clipped from V and 5 bases from J, the junction kept 7 bases outside the gene matches. The chain's CDR3 is CASSVGLAGTSTGELFF. CDR3 nucleotides: TGTGCCAGCAGCGTCGGACTAGCGGGAACCTCGACCGGGGAGCTGTTTTTT.

Notes on this clone: Other DNA sequences in the sample encode the same CDR3. The rearrangement joins TRBV7-9 to TRBJ1-1; D not resolved. The germline V gene encodes CDR1 SEHNR and CDR2 FQNEAQ (reference sequence). The V and J ends lost 2 bases and 1 base respectively, with 8 bases between them. The CDR3 length is 14 residues. The CDR3 nucleotides are TGTGCCAGCAGCTTAACCAGAGGGAACACTGAAGCTTTCTTT. Translated, it gives CASSLTRGNTEAFF. Looking up the rest from reference TRBV7-9 and TRBJ1-1 gives the full variable domain: DTGVSQNPRHKITKRGQNVTFRCDPISEHNRLYWYRQTLGQGPEFLTYFQNEAQLEKSRLLSDRFSAERPKGSFSTLEIQRTEQGDSAMYLCASSLTRGNTEAFFGQGTRLTVV.

CDR3 coding DNA: TGTGCCAGCAGCTCGCCGGGCCAAGAACGTGGCTACACCTTC. It specifies CASSSPGQERGYTF. The chain carries TRBV28 and TRBJ1-2; D gene uncertain. Germline assignment: CDR1 MDHEN and CDR2 SYDVKM. With 6 bases removed from V and 7 bases from J, the gap between germline ends came to 18 bases. This CDR3 is built from 14 residues.

This rearrangement joins TRBV5-1 to TRBJ1-2; 9 bases line up with TRBD1. CDR3 length equals 14 residues. Trimming took 4 bases from V and 3 from J; bases not matched to a gene: 4. The germline V gene encodes CDR1 SGHRS and CDR2 YFSETQ. Written as DNA, the CDR3 is TGCGCCAGCAGCCATACAGGGGGCGACTATGGCTACACCTTC. This gives the protein CASSHTGGDYGYTF.

The gene calls are TRBV5-1 and TRBJ2-2; the match to TRBD2 covers 8 bases. Per germline, CDR1 SGHRS and CDR2 YFSETQ. Trimming cost V 5 bases and J 5 bases; bases outside gene matches: 11. CDR3 length: 16 amino acids. Here the CDR3 DNA reads TGCGCCAGCAGGGGAGAAGCGGGAGCTCGGACCGGGGAGCTGTTTTTT. It yields the protein CASRGEAGARTGELFF.